This T cell receptor beta chain was retrieved from a study of T cell repertoires and leukemia-associated antigens. Study-wide background: Some 17 million effective reads came from all samples combined.

V gave up 1 base and J gave up 3 bases, with 13 bases separating them. The germline CDR1 and CDR2 sequences are SGHRS and YFSETQ. The CDR3 spans 15 residues. TCRdb recomputed calls from the 5' RACE reads with MiXCR, one row per CDR3 protein. The data contain roughly 10,000 distinct CDR3 sequences, roughly 43% of them singletons. Regarding this clonotype: Its antigen is not known.

Study outcomes and limitations: Vbeta, Jbeta, VDJ rearrangement and unique CDR3 counts did not differ significantly across four groups. Expanded clones' antigen specificity and function were not directly tested.

This sequence was found in a female donor in good health. The chain links TRBV5-1 to TRBJ1-1; tentatively, D is TRBD1 (6 bases). Specimen: CD3+ T cells sorted from blood and cultured. DNA for the CDR3: TGCGCCAGCAGCTTGTATGCAGGGGAGTACACTGAAGCTTTCTTT. Amino acid sequence: CASSLYAGEYTEAFF.